Each of the 5 T cell receptor beta chains below was sequenced from the same sample in a study of blood T cell repertoires in COVID-19. Using immunoSEQ multiplex PCR, the repertoire was profiled, and TCRdb retains in-frame clones only, with some absent. The sample holds over 300,000 clones, around 83% seen once. The sequencing sample was made of peripheral blood. The receptor set was obtained from a woman between 50 and 59 years old with acute or convalescent COVID-19.

V is TRBV7-9 and J is TRBJ1-1; TRBD1 matches 7 bases. CDR1 and CDR2 (germline): SEHNR, FQNEAQ (reference sequence). The CDR3 spans 13 residues. J gave up 0 bases and V 7 bases, and 2 bases lay outside the gene matches. The CDR3 nucleotides read TGTGCCAGCACCCAGGGGGTGAACACTGAAGCTTTCTTT. Its translation is CASTQGVNTEAFF.

This clone was seen a single time. The J gene is TRBJ1-2, the V gene TRBV7-8; 7 nucleotides line up with TRBD1. CDR3 length: 12 residues. V was clipped by 5 bases and J by 9 bases; unmatched bases: 6. Germline V gene data show CDR1 as SGHVS and CDR2 as FQNEAQ. The CDR3 loop reads CASSLGTDSYTF. The CDR3 DNA sequence: TGTGCCAGCAGCCTAGGGACAGACAGCTACACCTTC.

The rearrangement links TRBV27 to TRBJ2-6; D call uncertain. CDR1 MNHEY and CDR2 SMNVEV come from the germline V gene (reference sequence). Between the trimmed V and J ends, which lost 7 bases and 1 base, there was a span of 8 bases. The CDR3 runs to 14 residues. CDR3: CASTLRSGANVLTF. For the CDR3, the DNA is TGTGCCAGCACCCTGAGATCTGGGGCCAACGTCCTGACTTTC.

The genes are TRBV9 and TRBJ1-3; perhaps TRBD2 as D (5 bases). The closer fit of TRBJ2-2 to the DNA end suggests the J call may be wrong. Germline CDR1 is SGDLS and CDR2 is YYNGEE. The CDR3 is 13 amino acids. The CDR3 spells CASSVSGTGELFF. CDR3 nucleotide sequence: TGTGCCAGCAGCGTCAGCGGCACCGGGGAGCTGTTTTTT.

This chain connects TRBV6-5 to TRBJ1-2, with D possibly TRBD1 on 6 matching bases. The V end lost 10 bases, the J end lost 4 bases, and 13 bases lay between the germline ends. Germline assignment: CDR1 MNHEY and CDR2 SVGAGI. This CDR3 is built from 12 residues. Here the CDR3 reads CATHREGYGYTF. The CDR3 DNA sequence: TGTGCCACCCACAGGGAGGGCTATGGCTACACCTTC.